This T cell receptor beta chain was captured by sequencing in a study of blood T cell repertoires in COVID-19. Study context: Donors in the United States, Italy and Spain gave samples during acute or convalescent COVID-19. From T cells, B-cell-depleted T cells, or PBMCs came the material, which was cDNA or gDNA.

In the original processing: Amplified reference gene primers provided the basis for estimating nucleated cell counts. The method was immunoSEQ multiplex PCR; TCRdb's version includes in-frame clones alone and lacks a portion of them. V, J and clone size reflect that table, while D and trimming were determined from the DNA. The sample yields about 98,000 clones, 70% to 90% seen once. Looked up from germline, CDR1 is MNHEY and CDR2 is SVGAGI. CDR3 size: 15 residues. V dropped 0 bases and J dropped 5 bases, with 8 bases sitting between them. This clone was counted a single time. The chain joins TRBV6-5 to TRBJ1-6; tentative D call: TRBD1 (5 bases). This sequence was found in a man aged 50 to 60 with active or convalescent COVID-19. The specimen sequenced was peripheral blood. CDR3 DNA sequence: TGTGCCAGCAGTTACTCCGGGGGACATAATTCACCCCTCCACTTT. Translated, it gives CASSYSGGHNSPLHF.